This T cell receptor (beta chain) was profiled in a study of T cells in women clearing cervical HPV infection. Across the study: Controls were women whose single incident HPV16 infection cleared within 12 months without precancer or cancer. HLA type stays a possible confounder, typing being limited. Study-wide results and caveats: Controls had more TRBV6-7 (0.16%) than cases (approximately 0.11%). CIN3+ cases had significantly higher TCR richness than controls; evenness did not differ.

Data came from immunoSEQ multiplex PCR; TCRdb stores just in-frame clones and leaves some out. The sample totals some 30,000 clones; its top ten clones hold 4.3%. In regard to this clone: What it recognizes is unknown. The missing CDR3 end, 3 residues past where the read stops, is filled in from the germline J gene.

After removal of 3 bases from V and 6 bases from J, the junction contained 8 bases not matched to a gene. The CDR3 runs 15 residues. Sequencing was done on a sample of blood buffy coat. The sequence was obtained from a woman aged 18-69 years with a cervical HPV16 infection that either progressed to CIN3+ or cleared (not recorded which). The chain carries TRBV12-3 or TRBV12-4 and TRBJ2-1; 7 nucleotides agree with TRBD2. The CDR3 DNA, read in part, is TGTGCCAGCAGTTTCGCCAGGGAGGGGTTCAATGAG. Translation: CASSFAREGFNE. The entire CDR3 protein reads CASSFAREGFNEQFF.